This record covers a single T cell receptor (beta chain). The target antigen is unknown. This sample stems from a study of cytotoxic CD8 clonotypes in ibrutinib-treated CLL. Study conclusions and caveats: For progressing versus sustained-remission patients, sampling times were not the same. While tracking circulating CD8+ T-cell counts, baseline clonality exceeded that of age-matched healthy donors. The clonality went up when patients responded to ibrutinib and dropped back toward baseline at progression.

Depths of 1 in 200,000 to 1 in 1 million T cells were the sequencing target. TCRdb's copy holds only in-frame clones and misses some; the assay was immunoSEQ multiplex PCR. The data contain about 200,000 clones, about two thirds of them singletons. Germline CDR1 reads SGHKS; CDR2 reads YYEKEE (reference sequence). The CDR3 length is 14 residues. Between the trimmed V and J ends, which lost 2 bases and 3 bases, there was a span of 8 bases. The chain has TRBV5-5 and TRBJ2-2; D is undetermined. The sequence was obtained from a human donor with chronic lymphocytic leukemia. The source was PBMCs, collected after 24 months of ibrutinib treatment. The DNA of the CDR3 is TGTGCCAGCAGCTTTTTCCCCCACACCGGGGAGCTGTTTTTT. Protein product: CASSFFPHTGELFF.